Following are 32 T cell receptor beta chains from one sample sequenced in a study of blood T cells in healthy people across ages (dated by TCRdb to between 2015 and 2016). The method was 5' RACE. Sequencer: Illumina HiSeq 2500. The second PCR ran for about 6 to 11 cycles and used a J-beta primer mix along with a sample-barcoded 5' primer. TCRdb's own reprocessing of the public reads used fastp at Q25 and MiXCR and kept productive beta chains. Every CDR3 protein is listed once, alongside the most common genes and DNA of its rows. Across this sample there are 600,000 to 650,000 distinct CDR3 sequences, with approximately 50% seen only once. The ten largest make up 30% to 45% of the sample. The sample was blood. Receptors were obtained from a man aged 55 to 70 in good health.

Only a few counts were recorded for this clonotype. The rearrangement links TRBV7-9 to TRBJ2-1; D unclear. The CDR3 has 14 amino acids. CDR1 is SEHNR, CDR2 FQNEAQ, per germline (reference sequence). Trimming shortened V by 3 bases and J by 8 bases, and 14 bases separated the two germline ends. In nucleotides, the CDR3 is TGTGCCAGCAGCTTCACCAGGCGCGAGGATGAGCAGTTCTTC. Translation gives CASSFTRREDEQFF.

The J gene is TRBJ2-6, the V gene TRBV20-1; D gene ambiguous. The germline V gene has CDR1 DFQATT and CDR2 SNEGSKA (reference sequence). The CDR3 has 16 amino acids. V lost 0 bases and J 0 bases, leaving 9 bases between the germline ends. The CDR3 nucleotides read TGCAGTGCTAGAGAAACAGCCACCTCTGGGGCCAACGTCCTGACTTTC. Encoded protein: CSARETATSGANVLTF.

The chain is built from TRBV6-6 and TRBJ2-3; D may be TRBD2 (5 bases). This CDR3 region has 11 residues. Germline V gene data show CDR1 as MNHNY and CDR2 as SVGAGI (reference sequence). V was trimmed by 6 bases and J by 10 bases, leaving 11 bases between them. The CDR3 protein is CASSILGAQYF. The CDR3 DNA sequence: TGTGCCAGCAGCATCCTCGGGGCGCAGTATTTT.

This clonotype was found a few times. The CDR3 nucleotides read TGTGCCAGCAGCATTCTTGCAAGGGGCTATGGCTACACCTTC. Residues: CASSILARGYGYTF. V is TRBV7-2 and J is TRBJ1-2; a possible D gene is TRBD1 (5 bases). Germline V CDR1 and CDR2: SGHTA, FQGNSA. Trimming took off 5 bases at V and 4 bases at J, with 14 bases between the two ends. This CDR3 has 14 amino acids.

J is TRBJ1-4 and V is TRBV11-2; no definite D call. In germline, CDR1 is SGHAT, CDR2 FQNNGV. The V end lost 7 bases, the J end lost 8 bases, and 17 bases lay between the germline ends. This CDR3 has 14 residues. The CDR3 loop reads CASTKGGIQEKLFF. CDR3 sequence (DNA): TGTGCCAGCACCAAGGGTGGCATTCAGGAAAAACTGTTTTTT.

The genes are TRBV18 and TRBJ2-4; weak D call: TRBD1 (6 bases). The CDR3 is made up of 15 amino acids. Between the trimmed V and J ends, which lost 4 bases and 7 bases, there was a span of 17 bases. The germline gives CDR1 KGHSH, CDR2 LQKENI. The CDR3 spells CASSLSGVMNNIQYF. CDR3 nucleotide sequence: TGTGCCAGCTCACTTTCAGGGGTGATGAACAACATTCAGTACTTC.

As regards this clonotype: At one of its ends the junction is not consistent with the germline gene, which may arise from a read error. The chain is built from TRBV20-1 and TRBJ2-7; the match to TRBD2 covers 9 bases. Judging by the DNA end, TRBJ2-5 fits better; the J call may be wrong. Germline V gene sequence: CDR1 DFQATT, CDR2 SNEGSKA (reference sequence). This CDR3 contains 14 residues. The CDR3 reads CGASDAGGGETQYF. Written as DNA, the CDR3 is TGCGGTGCTAGTGATGCGGGAGGGGGAGAGACCCAGTACTTC.

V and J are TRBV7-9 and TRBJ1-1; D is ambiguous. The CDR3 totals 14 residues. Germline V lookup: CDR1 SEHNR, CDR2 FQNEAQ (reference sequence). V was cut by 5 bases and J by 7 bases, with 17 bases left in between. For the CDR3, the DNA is TGTGCCAGCAGCACCACCGATCCAGAATGTGAAGCTTTCTTT. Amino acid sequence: CASSTTDPECEAFF.

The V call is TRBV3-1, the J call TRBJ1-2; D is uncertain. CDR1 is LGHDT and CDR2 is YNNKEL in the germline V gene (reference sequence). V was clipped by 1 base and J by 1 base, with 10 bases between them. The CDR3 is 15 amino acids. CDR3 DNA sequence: TGTGCCAGCAGCCAAGTTGGAGGAGTTAACTATGGCTACACCTTC. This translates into CASSQVGGVNYGYTF.

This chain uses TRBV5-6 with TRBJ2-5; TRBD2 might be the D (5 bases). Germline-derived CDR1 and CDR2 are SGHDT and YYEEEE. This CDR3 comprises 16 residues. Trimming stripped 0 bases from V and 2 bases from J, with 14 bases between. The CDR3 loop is CASSLVSRGPQETQYF. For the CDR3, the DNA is TGTGCCAGCAGCTTGGTCAGTCGGGGTCCGCAAGAGACCCAGTACTTC.

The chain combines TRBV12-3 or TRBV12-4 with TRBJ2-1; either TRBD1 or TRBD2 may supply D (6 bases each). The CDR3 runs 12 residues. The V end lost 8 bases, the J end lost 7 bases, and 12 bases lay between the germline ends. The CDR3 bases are TGTGCCAGCGGGGGGCTGAGGAATGAGCAGTTCTTC. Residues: CASGGLRNEQFF.

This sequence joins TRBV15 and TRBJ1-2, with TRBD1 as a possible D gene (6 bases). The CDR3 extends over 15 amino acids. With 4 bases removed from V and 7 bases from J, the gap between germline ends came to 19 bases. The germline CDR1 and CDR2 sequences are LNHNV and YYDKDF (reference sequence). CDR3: CATSTSRGRGGGYTF. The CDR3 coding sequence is TGTGCCACCAGCACGTCCCGCGGCAGGGGTGGTGGCTACACCTTC.

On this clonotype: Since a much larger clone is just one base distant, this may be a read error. The CDR3 here is CSARPEPTQYF. The CDR3 DNA follows: TGCAGTGCTAGACCGGAGCCTACCCAGTACTTC. The chain joins TRBV20-1 to TRBJ2-4, with D hard to call. From germline, CDR1 is DFQATT and CDR2 SNEGSKA (reference sequence). CDR3 length: 11 amino acids. The germline V and J ends were trimmed by 2 bases and 13 bases, with 12 bases remaining between them.

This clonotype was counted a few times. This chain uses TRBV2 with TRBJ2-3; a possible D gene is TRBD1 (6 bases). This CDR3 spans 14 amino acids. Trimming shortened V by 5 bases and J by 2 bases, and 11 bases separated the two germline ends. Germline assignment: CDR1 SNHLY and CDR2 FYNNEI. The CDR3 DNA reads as TGTGCCAGCAGTCCGGGACACCCCACAGATACGCAGTATTTT. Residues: CASSPGHPTDTQYF.

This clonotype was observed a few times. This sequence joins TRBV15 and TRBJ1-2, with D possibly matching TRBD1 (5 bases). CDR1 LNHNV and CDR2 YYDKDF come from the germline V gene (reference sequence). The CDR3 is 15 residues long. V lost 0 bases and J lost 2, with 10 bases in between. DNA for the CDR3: TGTGCCACCAGCAGAGATCGTGACAGCAACTATGGCTACACCTTC. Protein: CATSRDRDSNYGYTF.

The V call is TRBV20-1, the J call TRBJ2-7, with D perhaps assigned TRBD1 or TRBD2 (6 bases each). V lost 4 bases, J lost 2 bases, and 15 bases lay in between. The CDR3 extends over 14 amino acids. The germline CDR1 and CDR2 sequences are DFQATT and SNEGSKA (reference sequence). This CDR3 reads CSAKHGGLTYEQYF. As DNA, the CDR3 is TGCAGTGCTAAACATGGGGGGCTAACCTACGAGCAGTACTTC.

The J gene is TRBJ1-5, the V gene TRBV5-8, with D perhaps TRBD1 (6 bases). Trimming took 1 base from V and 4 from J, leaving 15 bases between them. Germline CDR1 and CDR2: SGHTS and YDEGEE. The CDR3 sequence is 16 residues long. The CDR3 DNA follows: TGTGCCAGCAGCTTGACCCGGGACACCTCTAATCAGCCCCAGCATTTT. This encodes CASSLTRDTSNQPQHF.

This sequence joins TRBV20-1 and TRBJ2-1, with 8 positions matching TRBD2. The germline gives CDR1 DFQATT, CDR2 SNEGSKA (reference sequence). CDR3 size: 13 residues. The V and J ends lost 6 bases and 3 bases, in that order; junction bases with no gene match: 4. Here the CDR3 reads CSAISGVYNEQFF. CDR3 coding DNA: TGCAGTGCCATTAGCGGGGTCTACAATGAGCAGTTCTTC.

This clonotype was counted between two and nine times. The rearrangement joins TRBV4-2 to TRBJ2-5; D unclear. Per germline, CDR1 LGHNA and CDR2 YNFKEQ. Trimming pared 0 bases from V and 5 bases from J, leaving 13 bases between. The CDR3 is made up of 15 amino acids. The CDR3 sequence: CASSQDWDSRETQYF. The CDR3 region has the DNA TGTGCCAGCAGCCAAGATTGGGATAGCCGGGAGACCCAGTACTTC.

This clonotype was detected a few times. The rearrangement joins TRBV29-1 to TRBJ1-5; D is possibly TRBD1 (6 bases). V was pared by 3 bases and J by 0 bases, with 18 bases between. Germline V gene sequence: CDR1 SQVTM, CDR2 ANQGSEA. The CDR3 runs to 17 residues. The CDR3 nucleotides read TGCAGCGTTGAGACTCCTCGGGACATAGATAGCAATCAGCCCCAGCATTTT. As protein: CSVETPRDIDSNQPQHF. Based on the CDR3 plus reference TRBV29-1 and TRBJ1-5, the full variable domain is SAVISQKPSRDICQRGTSLTIQCQVDSQVTMMFWYRQQPGQSLTLIATANQGSEATYESGFVIDKFPISRPNLTFSTLTVSNMSPEDSSIYLCSVETPRDIDSNQPQHFGDGTRLSIL.

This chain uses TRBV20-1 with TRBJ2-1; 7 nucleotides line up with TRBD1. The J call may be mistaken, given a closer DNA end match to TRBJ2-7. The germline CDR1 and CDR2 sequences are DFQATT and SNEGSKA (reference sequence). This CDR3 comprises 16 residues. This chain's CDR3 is CSARGGTGTAYNEQYF. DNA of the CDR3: TGCAGTGCTAGAGGTGGGACCGGGACAGCCTACAATGAGCAGTACTTC.

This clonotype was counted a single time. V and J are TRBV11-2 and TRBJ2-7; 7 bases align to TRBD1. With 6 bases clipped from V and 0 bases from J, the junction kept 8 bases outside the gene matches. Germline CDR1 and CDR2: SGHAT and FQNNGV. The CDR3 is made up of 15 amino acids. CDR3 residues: CASRGKAGGSYEQYF. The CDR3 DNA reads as TGTGCCAGCAGGGGCAAGGCAGGGGGCTCCTACGAGCAGTACTTC.

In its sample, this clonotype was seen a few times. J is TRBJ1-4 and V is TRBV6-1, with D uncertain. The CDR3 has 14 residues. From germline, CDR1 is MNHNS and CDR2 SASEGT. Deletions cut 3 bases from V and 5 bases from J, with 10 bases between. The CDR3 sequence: CASSESRSNEKLFF. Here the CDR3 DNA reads TGTGCCAGCAGTGAGAGCCGAAGCAATGAAAAACTGTTTTTT.

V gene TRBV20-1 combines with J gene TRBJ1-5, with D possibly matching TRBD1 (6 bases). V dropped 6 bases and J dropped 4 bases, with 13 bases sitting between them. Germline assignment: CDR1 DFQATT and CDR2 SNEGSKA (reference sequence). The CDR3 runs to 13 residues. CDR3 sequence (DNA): TGCAGTGCCCGGGGGCAGGAGAATCAGCCCCAGCATTTT. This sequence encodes CSARGQENQPQHF.

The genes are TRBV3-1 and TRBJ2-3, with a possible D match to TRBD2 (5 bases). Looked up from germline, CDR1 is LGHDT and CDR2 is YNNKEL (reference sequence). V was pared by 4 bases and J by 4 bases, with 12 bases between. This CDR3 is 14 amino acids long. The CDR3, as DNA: TGTGCCAGCAGCCTAGCGTCCCACCCAGATACGCAGTATTTT. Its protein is CASSLASHPDTQYF.

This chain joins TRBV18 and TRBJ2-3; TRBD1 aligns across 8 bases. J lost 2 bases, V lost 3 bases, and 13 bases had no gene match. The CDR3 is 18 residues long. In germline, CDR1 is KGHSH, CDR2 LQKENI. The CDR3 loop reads CASSPNTVGTGVTDTQYF. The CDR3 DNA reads TGTGCCAGCTCACCCAATACGGTTGGGACAGGAGTCACAGATACGCAGTATTTT.

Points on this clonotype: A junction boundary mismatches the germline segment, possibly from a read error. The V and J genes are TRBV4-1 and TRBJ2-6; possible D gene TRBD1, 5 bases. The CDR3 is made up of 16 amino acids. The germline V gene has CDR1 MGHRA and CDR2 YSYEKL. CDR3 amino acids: CASSQDLTAGATVLTF. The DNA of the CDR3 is TGCGCCAGCAGCCAAGACCTCACGGCTGGGGCCACCGTCCTGACTTTC.

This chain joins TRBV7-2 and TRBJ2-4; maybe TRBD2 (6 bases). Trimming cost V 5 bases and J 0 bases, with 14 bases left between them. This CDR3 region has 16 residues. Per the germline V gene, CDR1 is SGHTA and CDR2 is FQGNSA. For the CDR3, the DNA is TGTGCCAGCAGCCCCGGGGGTGGTCGAGCCAAAAACATTCAGTACTTC. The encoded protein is CASSPGGGRAKNIQYF. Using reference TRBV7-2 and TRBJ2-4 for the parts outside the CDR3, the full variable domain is GAGVSQSPSNKVTEKGKDVELRCDPISGHTALYWYRQSLGQGLEFLIYFQGNSAPDKSGLPSDRFSAERTGGSVSTLTIQRTQQEDSAVYLCASSPGGGRAKNIQYFGAGTRLSVL.

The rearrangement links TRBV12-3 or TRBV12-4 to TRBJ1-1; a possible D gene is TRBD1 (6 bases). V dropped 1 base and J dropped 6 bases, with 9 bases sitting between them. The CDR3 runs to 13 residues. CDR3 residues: CASSLGGGSEAFF. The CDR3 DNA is TGTGCCAGCAGTTTAGGAGGGGGGTCTGAAGCTTTCTTT.

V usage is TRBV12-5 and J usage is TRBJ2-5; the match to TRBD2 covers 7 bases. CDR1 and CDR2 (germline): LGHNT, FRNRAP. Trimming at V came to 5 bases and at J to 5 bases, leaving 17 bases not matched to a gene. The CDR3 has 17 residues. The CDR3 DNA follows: TGTGCTAGTGGTCCAGGGACTGGCGGGGGTAAGGTGGAGACCCAGTACTTC. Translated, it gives CASGPGTGGGKVETQYF.

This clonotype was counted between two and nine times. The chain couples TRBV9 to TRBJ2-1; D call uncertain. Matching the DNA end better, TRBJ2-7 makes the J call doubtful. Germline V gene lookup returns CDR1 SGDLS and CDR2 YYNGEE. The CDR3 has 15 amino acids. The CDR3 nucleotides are TGTGCCAGCAGCGTAGCGGGCGGAACCTACGACGAGCAGTACTTC. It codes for CASSVAGGTYDEQYF.

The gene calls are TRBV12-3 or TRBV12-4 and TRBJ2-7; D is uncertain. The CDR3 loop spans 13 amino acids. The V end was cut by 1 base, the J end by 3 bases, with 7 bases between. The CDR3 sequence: CASSLGQLYEQYF. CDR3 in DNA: TGTGCCAGCAGTTTAGGACAACTCTACGAGCAGTACTTC.